The rows below give T cell receptor beta chains drawn from one sample of a study of blood T cell repertoires in COVID-19. Repertoires were generated with immunoSEQ multiplex PCR, while TCRdb's copy carries only in-frame clones and drops some. This sample yields about 210,000 clones, of which 80% to 90% are seen a single time; approximately 7.4% belongs to the top ten. The sequenced sample consisted of peripheral blood. The receptors were sampled from a woman in her 50s with acute or convalescent COVID-19. Both conserved end residues are part of each CDR3. D genes are given only for firm matches. Size values are once, few and many counts, or a class for expanded clones, and some rows have none.

J gene: TRBJ2-7; D gene: TRBD2; V gene: TRBV3-1/TRBV3-2; clone size: -; CDR3 DNA: TGTGCCAGCAGCCAGGGGACTAGCGGGGGTTACGAGCAGTACTTC; CDR3 protein: CASSQGTSGGYEQYF
J gene: TRBJ2-2; D gene: -; V gene: TRBV11-2; clone size: -; CDR3 DNA: TGTGCCAGCAAGGCGGCCGGGGAGCTGTTTTTT; CDR3 protein: CASKAAGELFF
J gene: TRBJ2-7; D gene: -; V gene: TRBV10-3; clone size: -; CDR3 DNA: TGTGCCATCAGAGAAGGACAGCTCTACGAGCAGTACTTC; CDR3 protein: CAIREGQLYEQYF
J gene: TRBJ1-2; D gene: -; V gene: TRBV19; clone size: few; CDR3 DNA: TGTGCCAGTAGCCGGGGGGGCTATGGCTACACCTTC; CDR3 protein: CASSRGGYGYTF
J gene: TRBJ2-7; D gene: TRBD2; V gene: TRBV6-6; clone size: -; CDR3 DNA: TGTGCCAGCAGTCGCGGACTAGCGGGAGTCAACGAGCAGTACTTC; CDR3 protein: CASSRGLAGVNEQYF
J gene: TRBJ1-5; D gene: -; V gene: TRBV27; clone size: few; CDR3 DNA: TGTGCCAGCAGTTCCCCGGGTGGGAATCAGCCCCAGCATTTT; CDR3 protein: CASSSPGGNQPQHF
J gene: TRBJ2-2; D gene: TRBD2; V gene: TRBV5-1; clone size: -; CDR3 DNA: TGCGCCAGCAGAGGGACTAGCGGGAGGGAGAACACCGGGGAGCTGTTTTTT; CDR3 protein: CASRGTSGRENTGELFF
J gene: TRBJ1-2; D gene: -; V gene: TRBV10-3; clone size: -; CDR3 DNA: TGTGCCATCAGTGAGTCGTGGACGGGAGCTAACTATGGCTACACCTTC; CDR3 protein: CAISESWTGANYGYTF
J gene: TRBJ1-1; D gene: -; V gene: TRBV12-3/TRBV12-4; clone size: -; CDR3 DNA: TGTGCCAGCAGTTTAATCCCAGACACTGAAGCTTTCTTT; CDR3 protein: CASSLIPDTEAFF
J gene: TRBJ2-3; D gene: TRBD2; V gene: TRBV10-1; clone size: -; CDR3 DNA: TGCGCCAGCAGTTCGACTAGCGGGAGCACAGATACGCAGTATTTT; CDR3 protein: CASSSTSGSTDTQYF
J gene: TRBJ1-1; D gene: -; V gene: TRBV28; clone size: -; CDR3 DNA: TGTGCCAGCAGTCCTTTTAGGGGTCGGGACACCACTGAAGCTTTCTTT; CDR3 protein: CASSPFRGRDTTEAFF
J gene: TRBJ2-1; D gene: -; V gene: TRBV27; clone size: -; CDR3 DNA: TGTGCCAGCAGTCAAGCAAATTGGAATGAGCAGTTCTTC; CDR3 protein: CASSQANWNEQFF
J gene: TRBJ2-6; D gene: TRBD1; V gene: TRBV9; clone size: few; CDR3 DNA: TGTGCCAGCAGCGTAGGGGACAGGAAGAACTCTGGGGCCAACGTCCTGACTTTC; CDR3 protein: CASSVGDRKNSGANVLTF
J gene: TRBJ1-4; D gene: TRBD1; V gene: TRBV12-5; clone size: -; CDR3 DNA: TGTGCTAGTGGCCCCGGACAGGGGGACGGAAAACTGTTTTTT; CDR3 protein: CASGPGQGDGKLFF
J gene: TRBJ1-4; D gene: TRBD1; V gene: TRBV2; clone size: -; CDR3 DNA: TGTGCCAGCAGTTATTTGACAGGGACTAATGAAAAACTGTTTTTT; CDR3 protein: CASSYLTGTNEKLFF
J gene: TRBJ2-2; D gene: -; V gene: TRBV9; clone size: -; CDR3 DNA: TGTGCCAGCAGCGTAGTTGCAGGGCCCACCGGGGAGCTGTTTTTT; CDR3 protein: CASSVVAGPTGELFF
J gene: TRBJ2-7; D gene: -; V gene: TRBV24-1; clone size: -; CDR3 DNA: TGTGCCACCAGTCTAGGTTACGAGCAGTACTTC; CDR3 protein: CATSLGYEQYF
J gene: TRBJ2-7; D gene: TRBD1; V gene: TRBV10-1; clone size: -; CDR3 DNA: TGCGCCAGCTCCCCGGGACAGGGGGGAGTCGAGCAGTACTTC; CDR3 protein: CASSPGQGGVEQYF
J gene: TRBJ1-5; D gene: -; V gene: TRBV27; clone size: -; CDR3 DNA: TGTGCCAGCAGTTTGCAGATCAATCAGCCCCAGCATTTT; CDR3 protein: CASSLQINQPQHF
J gene: TRBJ2-7; D gene: -; V gene: TRBV7-6; clone size: -; CDR3 DNA: TGTGCCAGCAGCTTAGGTGTGTACGGTGCGGTTCCCTACGAGCAGTACTTC; CDR3 protein: CASSLGVYGAVPYEQYF
J gene: TRBJ2-3; D gene: -; V gene: TRBV28; clone size: -; CDR3 DNA: TGTGCCAGTCTGCCGACTACAACTAATACGCAGTATTTT; CDR3 protein: CASLPTTTNTQYF
J gene: TRBJ2-6; D gene: -; V gene: TRBV7-2; clone size: few; CDR3 DNA: TGTGCCAGCAGCTTAGTCGGGGTTCGCTCTGGGGCCAACGTCCTGACTTTC; CDR3 protein: CASSLVGVRSGANVLTF
J gene: TRBJ1-1; D gene: -; V gene: TRBV4-1; clone size: -; CDR3 DNA: TGCGCCAGCAGCCAAGAAGTTGGGGCAGTGAACACTGAAGCTTTCTTT; CDR3 protein: CASSQEVGAVNTEAFF
J gene: TRBJ2-7; D gene: TRBD2; V gene: TRBV10-1; clone size: few; CDR3 DNA: TGCGCCAGCAGTGGGAATGCGGGAGGGCCCAGGGACGAGCAGTACTTC; CDR3 protein: CASSGNAGGPRDEQYF
J gene: TRBJ2-1; D gene: TRBD2; V gene: TRBV15; clone size: -; CDR3 DNA: TGTGCCACCTCCCCAGCGGGAGGCAATGAGCAGTTCTTC; CDR3 protein: CATSPAGGNEQFF
J gene: TRBJ2-1; D gene: TRBD2; V gene: TRBV19; clone size: -; CDR3 DNA: TGTGCCAGTATGCTAGCGGGATACGGGAGCTCCTACAATGAGCAGTTCTTC; CDR3 protein: CASMLAGYGSSYNEQFF
J gene: TRBJ2-7; D gene: TRBD2; V gene: TRBV6-5; clone size: -; CDR3 DNA: TGTGCCAGCAGCCCCCGGGAGGGGGGAACCTACGAGCAGTACTTC; CDR3 protein: CASSPREGGTYEQYF
J gene: TRBJ2-3; D gene: -; V gene: TRBV5-1; clone size: few; CDR3 DNA: TGCGCCAGCAGTTATTATTCAGGGGAATTGGATACGCAGTATTTT; CDR3 protein: CASSYYSGELDTQYF
J gene: TRBJ1-4; D gene: TRBD1; V gene: TRBV6-6; clone size: -; CDR3 DNA: TGTGCCAGCAGTCCCTATGGACAGGGGGCCACTAATGAAAAACTGTTTTTT; CDR3 protein: CASSPYGQGATNEKLFF
J gene: TRBJ2-3; D gene: TRBD2; V gene: TRBV7-3; clone size: -; CDR3 DNA: TGTGCCAGCAGCCAAGGGGTAGCGGGATCCACAGATACGCAGTATTTT; CDR3 protein: CASSQGVAGSTDTQYF
J gene: TRBJ1-1; D gene: -; V gene: TRBV19; clone size: -; CDR3 DNA: TGTGCCAGTAGTATTGGGGGCATGAACACTGAAGCTTTCTTT; CDR3 protein: CASSIGGMNTEAFF
J gene: TRBJ2-7; D gene: TRBD2; V gene: TRBV25-1; clone size: -; CDR3 DNA: TGTGCCAGTGCTCTAGCGGGAGAATACGAGCAGTACTTC; CDR3 protein: CASALAGEYEQYF
J gene: TRBJ2-7; D gene: TRBD2; V gene: TRBV30; clone size: -; CDR3 DNA: TGTGCCTGGAGTGTACTCGGGGGGGAGTCCTCCTACGAGCAGTACTTC; CDR3 protein: CAWSVLGGESSYEQYF
J gene: TRBJ2-7; D gene: TRBD2; V gene: TRBV5-1; clone size: once; CDR3 DNA: TGCGCCAGCAGCCTTGCCGGGACTAGCGGGTTCACAGGGTCCTACGAGCAGTACTTC; CDR3 protein: CASSLAGTSGFTGSYEQYF
J gene: TRBJ2-2; D gene: TRBD2; V gene: TRBV6-5; clone size: -; CDR3 DNA: TGTGCCAGCCAGAAGCGGGAGAGGACCGGGGAGCTGTTTTTT; CDR3 protein: CASQKRERTGELFF
J gene: TRBJ2-7; D gene: -; V gene: TRBV5-5; clone size: -; CDR3 DNA: TGTGCCAGTTTTTGGACAGCTTCCTACGAGCAGTACTTC; CDR3 protein: CASFWTASYEQYF
J gene: TRBJ2-1; D gene: TRBD2; V gene: TRBV27; clone size: -; CDR3 DNA: TGTGCCAGCAGTTTAGGCGGGAGGGATCGCAATGAGCAGTTCTTC; CDR3 protein: CASSLGGRDRNEQFF
J gene: TRBJ2-5; D gene: TRBD2; V gene: TRBV2; clone size: -; CDR3 DNA: TGTGCCAGCGCGCGGGAGGGCATCGGGGAGACCCAGTACTTC; CDR3 protein: CASAREGIGETQYF
J gene: TRBJ1-3; D gene: TRBD1; V gene: TRBV19; clone size: -; CDR3 DNA: TGTGCCAGTAGTTCAAGACAGGGTGGAAACACCATATATTTT; CDR3 protein: CASSSRQGGNTIYF
J gene: TRBJ1-2; D gene: -; V gene: TRBV28; clone size: once; CDR3 DNA: TGTGCCGCTCGCTGGAGGGATGGCTACACCTTC; CDR3 protein: CAARWRDGYTF
J gene: TRBJ2-1; D gene: -; V gene: TRBV28; clone size: -; CDR3 DNA: TGTGCCAGCAGTTTCCCCGGGAGTCAAGGCGATGAGCAGTTCTTC; CDR3 protein: CASSFPGSQGDEQFF
J gene: TRBJ2-3; D gene: TRBD1; V gene: TRBV5-1; clone size: -; CDR3 DNA: TGCGCCAGCAGCTTGGCCGAGGGGACAGGATTCACAGATACGCAGTATTTT; CDR3 protein: CASSLAEGTGFTDTQYF
J gene: TRBJ1-5; D gene: TRBD1; V gene: TRBV24-1; clone size: -; CDR3 DNA: TGTGCCACCAGTGATTCCCAAAACCGGGACAGGGTCAATCAGCCCCAGCATTTT; CDR3 protein: CATSDSQNRDRVNQPQHF
J gene: TRBJ2-7; D gene: -; V gene: TRBV2; clone size: -; CDR3 DNA: TGTGCCAGCAGGGAAGCCAGATCCTACGAGCAGTACTTC; CDR3 protein: CASREARSYEQYF
J gene: TRBJ2-7; D gene: TRBD1; V gene: TRBV3-1/TRBV3-2; clone size: -; CDR3 DNA: TGTGCCAGCAGCCAGGGGGACAGGGGTCGCACGATGACCTACGAGCAGTACTTC; CDR3 protein: CASSQGDRGRTMTYEQYF
J gene: TRBJ1-4; D gene: -; V gene: TRBV3-1/TRBV3-2; clone size: -; CDR3 DNA: TGTGCCAGCAGTGGGCCCTCTTCAAATGAAAAACTGTTTTTT; CDR3 protein: CASSGPSSNEKLFF
J gene: TRBJ2-5; D gene: TRBD2; V gene: TRBV4-1; clone size: -; CDR3 DNA: TGCGCCAGCAGCTGGATTCTAGCGGGAGAAGAGACCCAGTACTTC; CDR3 protein: CASSWILAGEETQYF
J gene: TRBJ1-3; D gene: -; V gene: TRBV11-3; clone size: once; CDR3 DNA: TGTGCCCCCCGAGGTGAGGGACTCTCTGGAAACACCATATATTTT; CDR3 protein: CAPRGEGLSGNTIYF
J gene: TRBJ2-1; D gene: -; V gene: TRBV7-2; clone size: once; CDR3 DNA: TGTGCCAGCAGCAGCGGCCATCTCCCCGGCAATGAGCAGTTCTTC; CDR3 protein: CASSSGHLPGNEQFF
J gene: TRBJ2-7; D gene: TRBD2; V gene: TRBV3-1/TRBV3-2; clone size: -; CDR3 DNA: TGTGCCAGCAGCCCCCGACTAGCGGGAATGGACGAGCAGTACTTC; CDR3 protein: CASSPRLAGMDEQYF
J gene: TRBJ1-6; D gene: -; V gene: TRBV14; clone size: once; CDR3 DNA: TGTGCCACCAAGGGGATCTCCTATAATTCACCCCTCCACTTT; CDR3 protein: CATKGISYNSPLHF
J gene: TRBJ2-3; D gene: -; V gene: TRBV24-1; clone size: -; CDR3 DNA: TGTGCCACCAGTGACCCCGGGGTAGCGGGCACAGATACGCAGTATTTT; CDR3 protein: CATSDPGVAGTDTQYF
J gene: TRBJ2-1; D gene: TRBD1; V gene: TRBV24-1; clone size: -; CDR3 DNA: TGTGCCACCAGTGATGAACAGGGGAGCCCCTACAATGAGCAGTTCTTC; CDR3 protein: CATSDEQGSPYNEQFF
J gene: TRBJ1-5; D gene: -; V gene: TRBV6-6; clone size: -; CDR3 DNA: TGTGCCAGCAGCCATCGCACAGGGACCAACCAGCCCCAGCATTTT; CDR3 protein: CASSHRTGTNQPQHF
J gene: TRBJ2-3; D gene: TRBD1; V gene: TRBV9; clone size: -; CDR3 DNA: TGTGCCAGCAGCGTCGGGACAGCCCCCGTATTGACTCAGTATTTT; CDR3 protein: CASSVGTAPVLTQYF
J gene: TRBJ1-2; D gene: TRBD1; V gene: TRBV20-1; clone size: -; CDR3 DNA: TGCAGTGCCCGGGGACAGGACGGCTACACCTTC; CDR3 protein: CSARGQDGYTF
J gene: TRBJ2-7; D gene: TRBD2; V gene: TRBV6-5; clone size: -; CDR3 DNA: TGTGCCAGCAGTTACGGGAGGGGCTACGAGCAGTACTTC; CDR3 protein: CASSYGRGYEQYF
J gene: TRBJ2-5; D gene: TRBD2; V gene: TRBV7-3; clone size: once; CDR3 DNA: TGTGCCAGCAGCTTAACGGGAGGGTTCGGGGAGACCCAGTACTTC; CDR3 protein: CASSLTGGFGETQYF
J gene: TRBJ2-7; D gene: TRBD2; V gene: TRBV4-2; clone size: -; CDR3 DNA: TGTGCCAGCAGCCACGGACTAGCGGGATATAACGAGCAGTACTTC; CDR3 protein: CASSHGLAGYNEQYF
J gene: TRBJ2-3; D gene: TRBD2; V gene: TRBV10-3; clone size: -; CDR3 DNA: TGTGCCATCAGCTCCGATCGACTAGCGGGAGGGACAGATACGCAGTATTTT; CDR3 protein: CAISSDRLAGGTDTQYF